This TCR beta chain was recorded in a study of a mutant IDH1 vaccine in newly diagnosed glioma. Time point denoted: week 11, during vaccination. All doses held 300 ug of mutant IDH1 20-mer peptide, with topical imiquimod. The CDR3 totals 15 residues. CDR1 is SGHRS and CDR2 is YFSETQ in the germline V gene. The V gene lost 0 bases and the J gene lost 5 bases, with 14 bases spanning the gap. In regard to this clone: Its target is unknown.

Produced via immunoSEQ multiplex PCR; TCRdb's table is partial and in-frame only. Counted here are roughly 120,000 clones, roughly 90% occurring once; the ten biggest clones make up 0.6% to 0.75%. The receptor was derived from a woman between 45 and 60 years old with glioma. The material sequenced was PBMCs, taken from a glioma patient whose treatment included an IDH1 peptide vaccine. The J gene is TRBJ2-5, the V gene TRBV5-1; D might be TRBD1 (5 bases). CDR3 nucleotides: TGCGCCAGCAGCTTGGACGGCACGCCAGGGGAGACCCAGTACTTC. It codes for CASSLDGTPGETQYF.